This record covers a single T cell receptor beta chain. The entry originates in a study of sequential checkpoint blockade in melanoma. Study as a whole: Maintenance nivolumab came after either treatment sequence.

TCRdb's table, derived via immunoSEQ multiplex PCR, lists solely in-frame clones and lacks some. This sample has fewer than 4,000 clones, with 50% to 75% found just once. Stated treatment: randomized to nivolumab then ipilimumab (arm A) or the reverse (arm B). DNA-damaging chemotherapy had not been given to any patient beforehand. PBMC sorting kept live CD3+CD8+ cells without CD19 or CD56. This receptor was taken from a human donor with melanoma. This specimen consisted of CD8+ T cells sorted from blood (inferred from file names), obtained from a patient given nivolumab and ipilimumab in sequence.

In DNA, the CDR3 is TGTGCCAGCAGCGGACGGACAGGGGAGGTAGGCGGGGAGCTGTTTTTT. Translation gives CASSGRTGEVGGELFF. V gene TRBV9 combines with J gene TRBJ2-2; 9 bases are shared with TRBD1. The CDR3 loop spans 16 amino acids. J was trimmed by 7 bases and V by 3 bases; bases with no gene match: 10. From germline, CDR1 is SGDLS and CDR2 YYNGEE. The full variable domain, rest sourced from reference TRBV9 and TRBJ2-2, is DSGVTQTPKHLITATGQRVTLRCSPRSGDLSVYWYQQSLDQGLQFLIQYYNGEERAKGNILERFSAQQFPDLHSELNLSSLELGDSALYFCASSGRTGEVGGELFFGEGSRLTVL.